This T cell receptor (beta chain) was recorded in a study of cytotoxic CD8 clonotypes in ibrutinib-treated CLL. Study results and limitations: Public clonotypes, an uncommon group, contracted or remained stable on treatment.

The V gene's germline CDR1 is MNHNY and CDR2 SVGAGI (reference sequence). The CDR3 loop spans 16 amino acids. The V end lost 4 bases, the J end lost 4 bases, and 16 bases lay between the germline ends. Assay: immunoSEQ multiplex PCR; the TCRdb copy retains only in-frame clones and omits some. The table has tens of thousands of clones, roughly 86% seen once; the top ten hold approximately 5.4%. A note on this clone: Its specificity is not known.

This specimen was PBMCs, taken before ibrutinib treatment. This clonotype was sampled from a human donor with chronic lymphocytic leukemia. V gene TRBV6-6 combines with J gene TRBJ1-4; no reliable D call. CDR3 coding DNA: TGTGCCAGCAGTTCCACCATACAGCCTATTAATGAAAAACTGTTTTTT. This translates into CASSSTIQPINEKLFF.